The clone carrying this T cell receptor (beta chain) was seen once. Its antigen is still unknown. The sample is drawn from a study of CD8 T cell repertoires and HIV-1 epitope variants. Turning to the study itself: Epitopes were three Gag families plus Nef HW9 and YT9.

Germline CDR1 and CDR2: SGHAT and FQNNGV. Trimming cost V 5 bases and J 7 bases, with 15 bases left between them. The CDR3 is made up of 13 amino acids. TCRdb's table, derived via immunoSEQ multiplex PCR, lists solely in-frame clones and lacks some. Seen here are approximately 4,700 clones, roughly three fifths observed once, and the top ten hold around 43%. Sequences were obtained from cultured CD8+ T cells derived from PBMCs. The chain combines TRBV11-2 with TRBJ2-7; TRBD1 might be the D (5 bases). The TCR originated in a male donor with HIV. CDR3 coding DNA: TGTGCCAGCAGCCACAGGTTGAGAGAGGAGCAGTACTTC. Protein product: CASSHRLREEQYF.